The sequence of this T cell receptor (beta chain) was determined in a study of beta chain features in type 1 diabetes. Study findings and constraints: Patients with type 1 diabetes carried fewer insertions and had more deletions at their VDJ junctions.

Turning to this clone: Antigen: not known.

cDNA synthesis used the whole RNA isolate, giving expressed TCRB sequences. TCRdb keeps only in-frame clones here, not all; method: immunoSEQ multiplex PCR. The sample lists 350,000 to 450,000 clones; about 15% were seen once. Sequences were obtained from naive CD4+ T cells from blood. The sequence came from a woman aged 18-29 years in good health.

The CDR3 sequence: CASSLGTSGSNEQFF. The CDR3 region has the DNA TGTGCCAGCAGCCTCGGGACTAGCGGGAGCAATGAGCAGTTCTTC. The rearrangement links TRBV7-7 to TRBJ2-1, with 14 bases lining up with TRBD2. The CDR3 is 15 amino acids. Germline V lookup: CDR1 SSHAT, CDR2 FNYEAQ (reference sequence). V was clipped by 5 bases and J by 6 bases; unmatched bases: 3.